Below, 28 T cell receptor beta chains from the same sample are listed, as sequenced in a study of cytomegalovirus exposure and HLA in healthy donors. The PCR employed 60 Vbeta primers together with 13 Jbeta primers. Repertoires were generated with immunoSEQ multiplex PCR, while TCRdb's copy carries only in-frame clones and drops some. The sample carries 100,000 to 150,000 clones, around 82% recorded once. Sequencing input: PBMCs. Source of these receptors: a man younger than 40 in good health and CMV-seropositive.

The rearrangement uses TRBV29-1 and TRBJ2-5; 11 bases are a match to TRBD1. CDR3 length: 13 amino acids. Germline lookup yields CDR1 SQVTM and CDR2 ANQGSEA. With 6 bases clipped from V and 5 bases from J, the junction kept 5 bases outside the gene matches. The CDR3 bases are TGCAGCGTCGGACAGGGGGCGCGGGAGACCCAGTACTTC. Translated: CSVGQGARETQYF. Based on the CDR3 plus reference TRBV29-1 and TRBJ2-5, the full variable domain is SAVISQKPSRDICQRGTSLTIQCQVDSQVTMMFWYRQQPGQSLTLIATANQGSEATYESGFVIDKFPISRPNLTFSTLTVSNMSPEDSSIYLCSVGQGARETQYFGPGTRLLVL.

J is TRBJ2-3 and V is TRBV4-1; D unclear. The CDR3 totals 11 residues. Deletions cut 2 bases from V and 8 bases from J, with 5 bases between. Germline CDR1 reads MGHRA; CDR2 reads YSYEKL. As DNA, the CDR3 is TGCGCCAGCAGCCAACCGGGTACGCAGTATTTT. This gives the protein CASSQPGTQYF.

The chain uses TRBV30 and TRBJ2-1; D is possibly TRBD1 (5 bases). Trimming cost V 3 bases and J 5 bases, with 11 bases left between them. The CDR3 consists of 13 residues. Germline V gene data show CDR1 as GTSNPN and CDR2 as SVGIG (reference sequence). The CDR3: CAWRRGRDNEQFF. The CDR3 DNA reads TGTGCCTGGAGACGTGGCAGGGACAATGAGCAGTTCTTC.

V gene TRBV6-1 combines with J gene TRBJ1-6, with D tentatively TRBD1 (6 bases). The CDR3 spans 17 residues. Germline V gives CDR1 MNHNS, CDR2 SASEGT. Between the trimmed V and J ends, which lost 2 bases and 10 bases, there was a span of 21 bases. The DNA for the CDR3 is TGTGCCAGCAGTGAACTCAACCCAGGGGTTACGGGGTCACCCCTCCACTTT. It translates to CASSELNPGVTGSPLHF.

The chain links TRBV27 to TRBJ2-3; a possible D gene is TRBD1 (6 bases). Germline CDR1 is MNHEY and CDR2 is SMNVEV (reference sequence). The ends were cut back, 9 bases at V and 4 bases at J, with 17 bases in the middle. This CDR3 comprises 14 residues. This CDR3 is CASSQGTLSDTQYF. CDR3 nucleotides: TGTGCCAGTAGCCAGGGGACCCTTTCAGATACGCAGTATTTT.

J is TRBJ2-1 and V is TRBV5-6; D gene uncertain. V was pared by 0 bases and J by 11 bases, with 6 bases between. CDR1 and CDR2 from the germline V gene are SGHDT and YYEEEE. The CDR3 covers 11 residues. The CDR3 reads CASSLGQKQFF. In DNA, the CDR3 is TGTGCCAGCAGCTTGGGACAAAAGCAGTTCTTC.

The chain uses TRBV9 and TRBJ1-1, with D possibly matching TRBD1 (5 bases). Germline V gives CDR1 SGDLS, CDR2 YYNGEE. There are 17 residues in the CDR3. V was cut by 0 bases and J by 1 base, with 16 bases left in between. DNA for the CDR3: TGTGCCAGCAGCGTAGCTACTGGGGCAGGGCCGAACACTGAAGCTTTCTTT. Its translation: CASSVATGAGPNTEAFF.

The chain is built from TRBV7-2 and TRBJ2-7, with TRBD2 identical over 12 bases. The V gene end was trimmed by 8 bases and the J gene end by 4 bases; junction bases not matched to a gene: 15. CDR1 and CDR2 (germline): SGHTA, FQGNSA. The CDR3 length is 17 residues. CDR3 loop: CASRLRLAGGPVYEQYF. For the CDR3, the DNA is TGTGCCAGCCGACTAAGGCTAGCGGGAGGGCCGGTGTACGAGCAGTACTTC.

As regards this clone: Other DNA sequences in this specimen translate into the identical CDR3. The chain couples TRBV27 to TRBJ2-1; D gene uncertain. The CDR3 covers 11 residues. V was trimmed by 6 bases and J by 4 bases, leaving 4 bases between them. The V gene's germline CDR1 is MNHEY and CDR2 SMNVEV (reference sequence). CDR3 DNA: TGTGCCAGCAGCCATTACAATGAGCAGTTCTTC. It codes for CASSHYNEQFF.

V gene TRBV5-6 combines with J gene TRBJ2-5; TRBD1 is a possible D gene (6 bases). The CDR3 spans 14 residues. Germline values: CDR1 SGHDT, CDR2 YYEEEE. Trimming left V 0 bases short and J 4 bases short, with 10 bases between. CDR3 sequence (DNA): TGTGCCAGCAGCTTGGGACAGGATCGAGAGACCCAGTACTTC. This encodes CASSLGQDRETQYF. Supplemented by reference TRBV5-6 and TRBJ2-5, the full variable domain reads DAGVTQSPTHLIKTRGQQVTLRCSPKSGHDTVSWYQQALGQGPQFIFQYYEEEERQRGNFPDRFSGHQFPNYSSELNVNALLLGDSALYLCASSLGQDRETQYFGPGTRLLVL.

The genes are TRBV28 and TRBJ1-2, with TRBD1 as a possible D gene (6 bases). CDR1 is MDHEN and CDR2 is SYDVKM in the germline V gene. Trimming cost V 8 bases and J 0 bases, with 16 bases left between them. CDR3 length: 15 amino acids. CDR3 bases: TGTGCCAGCCGAAGCCAGGACAGACCTAACTATGGCTACACCTTC. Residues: CASRSQDRPNYGYTF.

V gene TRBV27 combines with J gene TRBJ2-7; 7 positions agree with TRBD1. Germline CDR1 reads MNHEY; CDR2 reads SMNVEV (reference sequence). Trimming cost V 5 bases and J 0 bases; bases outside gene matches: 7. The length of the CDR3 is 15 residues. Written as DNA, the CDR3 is TGTGCCAGCAGTCCGACAGGGCCGAGCTCCTACGAGCAGTACTTC. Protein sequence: CASSPTGPSSYEQYF.

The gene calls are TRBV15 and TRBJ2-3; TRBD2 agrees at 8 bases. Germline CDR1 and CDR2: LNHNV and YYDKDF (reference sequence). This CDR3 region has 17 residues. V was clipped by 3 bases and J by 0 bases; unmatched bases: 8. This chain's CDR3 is CATSSPTSGPSTDTQYF. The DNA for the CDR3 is TGTGCCACCAGCAGCCCCACTAGCGGCCCTAGCACAGATACGCAGTATTTT.

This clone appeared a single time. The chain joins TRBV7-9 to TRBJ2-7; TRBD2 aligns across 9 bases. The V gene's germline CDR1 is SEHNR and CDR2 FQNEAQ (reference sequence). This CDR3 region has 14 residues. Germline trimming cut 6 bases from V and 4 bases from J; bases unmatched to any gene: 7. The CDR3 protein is CASRPGTSMYEQYF. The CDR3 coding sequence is TGTGCCAGCAGGCCCGGGACTAGCATGTACGAGCAGTACTTC.

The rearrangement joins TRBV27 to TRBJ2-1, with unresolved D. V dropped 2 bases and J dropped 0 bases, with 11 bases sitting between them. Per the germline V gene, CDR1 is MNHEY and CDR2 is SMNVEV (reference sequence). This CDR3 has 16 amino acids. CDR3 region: CASSLPPRSSYNEQFF. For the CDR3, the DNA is TGTGCCAGCAGTTTACCCCCTAGAAGCTCCTACAATGAGCAGTTCTTC.

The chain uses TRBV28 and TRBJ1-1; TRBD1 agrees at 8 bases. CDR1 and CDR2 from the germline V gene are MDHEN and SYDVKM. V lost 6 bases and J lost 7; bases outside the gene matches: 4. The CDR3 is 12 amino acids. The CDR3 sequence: CASRGTGFEAFF. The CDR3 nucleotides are TGTGCCAGCAGGGGGACAGGCTTTGAAGCTTTCTTT. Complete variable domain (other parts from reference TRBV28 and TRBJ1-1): DVKVTQSSRYLVKRTGEKVFLECVQDMDHENMFWYRQDPGLGLRLIYFSYDVKMKEKGDIPEGYSVSREKKERFSLILESASTNQTSMYLCASRGTGFEAFFGQGTRLTVV.

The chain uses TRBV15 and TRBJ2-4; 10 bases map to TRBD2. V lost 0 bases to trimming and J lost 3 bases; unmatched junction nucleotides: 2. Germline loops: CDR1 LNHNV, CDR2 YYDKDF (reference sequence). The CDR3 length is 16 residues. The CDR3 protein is CATSREAGGDKNIQYF. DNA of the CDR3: TGTGCCACCAGCAGAGAAGCGGGAGGGGACAAAAACATTCAGTACTTC.

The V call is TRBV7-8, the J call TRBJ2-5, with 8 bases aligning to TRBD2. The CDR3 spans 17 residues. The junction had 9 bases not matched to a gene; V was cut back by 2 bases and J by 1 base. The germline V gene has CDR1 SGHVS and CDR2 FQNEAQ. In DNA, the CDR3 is TGTGCCAGCAGCTTAATCGGACTAGCAGAGGCCCAAGAGACCCAGTACTTC. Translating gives CASSLIGLAEAQETQYF.

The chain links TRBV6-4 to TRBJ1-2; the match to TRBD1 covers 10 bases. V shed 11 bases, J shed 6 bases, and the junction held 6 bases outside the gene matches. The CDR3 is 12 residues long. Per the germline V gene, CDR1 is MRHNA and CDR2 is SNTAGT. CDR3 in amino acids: CASRGTGDGYTF. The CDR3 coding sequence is TGTGCCTCCAGGGGGACAGGGGATGGCTACACCTTC.

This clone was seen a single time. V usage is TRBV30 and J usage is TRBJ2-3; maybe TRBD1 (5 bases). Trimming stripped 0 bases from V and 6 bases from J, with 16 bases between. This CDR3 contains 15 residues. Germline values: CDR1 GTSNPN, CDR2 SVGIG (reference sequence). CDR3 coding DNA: TGTGCCTGGAGTGTAAGGGGCATCCTCGGGGATACGCAGTATTTT. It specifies CAWSVRGILGDTQYF.

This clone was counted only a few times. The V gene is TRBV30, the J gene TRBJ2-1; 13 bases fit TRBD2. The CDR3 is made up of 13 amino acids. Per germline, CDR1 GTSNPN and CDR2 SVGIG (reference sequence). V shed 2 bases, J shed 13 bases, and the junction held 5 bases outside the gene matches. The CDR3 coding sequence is TGTGCCTGGAGTTATACTAGCGGGAGGGCCCAGTTCTTC. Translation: CAWSYTSGRAQFF.

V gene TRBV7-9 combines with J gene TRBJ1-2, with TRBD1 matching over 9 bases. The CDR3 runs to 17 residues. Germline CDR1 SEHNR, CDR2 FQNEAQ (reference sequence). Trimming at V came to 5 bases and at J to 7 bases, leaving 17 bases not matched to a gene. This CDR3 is CASSLPRGGDRETGYTF. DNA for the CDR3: TGTGCCAGCAGCCTACCACGGGGGGGGGACAGGGAGACTGGCTACACCTTC. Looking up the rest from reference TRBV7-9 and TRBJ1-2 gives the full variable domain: DTGVSQNPRHKITKRGQNVTFRCDPISEHNRLYWYRQTLGQGPEFLTYFQNEAQLEKSRLLSDRFSAERPKGSFSTLEIQRTEQGDSAMYLCASSLPRGGDRETGYTFGSGTRLTVV.

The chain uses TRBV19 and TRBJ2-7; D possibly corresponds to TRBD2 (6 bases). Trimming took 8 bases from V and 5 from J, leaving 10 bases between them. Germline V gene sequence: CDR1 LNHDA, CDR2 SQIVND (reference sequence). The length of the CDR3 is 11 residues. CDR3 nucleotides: TGTGCCAGTTTGGGCGGGAACGAGCAGTACTTC. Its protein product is CASLGGNEQYF.

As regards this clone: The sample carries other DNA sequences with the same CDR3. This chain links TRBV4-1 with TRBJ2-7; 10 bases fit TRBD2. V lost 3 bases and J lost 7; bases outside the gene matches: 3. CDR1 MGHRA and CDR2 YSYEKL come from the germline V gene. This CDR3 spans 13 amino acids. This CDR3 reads CASSQLAGEEQYF. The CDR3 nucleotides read TGCGCCAGCAGCCAGCTAGCGGGGGAGGAGCAGTACTTC.

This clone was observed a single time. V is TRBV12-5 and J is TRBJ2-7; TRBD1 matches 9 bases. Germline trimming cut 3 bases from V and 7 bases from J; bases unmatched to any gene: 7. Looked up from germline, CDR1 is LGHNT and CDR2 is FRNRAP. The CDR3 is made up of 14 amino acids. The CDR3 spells CASGFADRGSEQYF. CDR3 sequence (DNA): TGTGCTAGTGGTTTTGCCGACAGGGGGAGTGAGCAGTACTTC.

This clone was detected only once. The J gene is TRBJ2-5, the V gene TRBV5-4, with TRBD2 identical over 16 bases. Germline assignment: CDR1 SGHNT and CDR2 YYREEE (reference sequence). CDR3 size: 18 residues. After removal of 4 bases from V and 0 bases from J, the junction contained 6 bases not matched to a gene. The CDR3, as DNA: TGTGCCAGCAGCGGGACTAGCGGGAGGGGACCGTACCAAGAGACCCAGTACTTC. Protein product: CASSGTSGRGPYQETQYF.

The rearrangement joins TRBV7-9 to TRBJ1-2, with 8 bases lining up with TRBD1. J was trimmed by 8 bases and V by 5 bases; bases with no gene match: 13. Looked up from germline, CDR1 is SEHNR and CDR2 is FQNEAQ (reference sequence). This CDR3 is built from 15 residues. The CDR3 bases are TGTGCCAGCAGCGGGAGCAGGGGGCGGGTCTGGGGCTACACCTTC. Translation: CASSGSRGRVWGYTF.

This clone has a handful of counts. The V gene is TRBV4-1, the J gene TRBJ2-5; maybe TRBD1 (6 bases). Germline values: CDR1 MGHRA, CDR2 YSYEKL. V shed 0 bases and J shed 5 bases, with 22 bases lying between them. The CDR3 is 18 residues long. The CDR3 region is CASSQDFTRRQGLETQYF. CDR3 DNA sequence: TGCGCCAGCAGCCAAGATTTTACCCGCCGGCAGGGGCTGGAGACCCAGTACTTC.